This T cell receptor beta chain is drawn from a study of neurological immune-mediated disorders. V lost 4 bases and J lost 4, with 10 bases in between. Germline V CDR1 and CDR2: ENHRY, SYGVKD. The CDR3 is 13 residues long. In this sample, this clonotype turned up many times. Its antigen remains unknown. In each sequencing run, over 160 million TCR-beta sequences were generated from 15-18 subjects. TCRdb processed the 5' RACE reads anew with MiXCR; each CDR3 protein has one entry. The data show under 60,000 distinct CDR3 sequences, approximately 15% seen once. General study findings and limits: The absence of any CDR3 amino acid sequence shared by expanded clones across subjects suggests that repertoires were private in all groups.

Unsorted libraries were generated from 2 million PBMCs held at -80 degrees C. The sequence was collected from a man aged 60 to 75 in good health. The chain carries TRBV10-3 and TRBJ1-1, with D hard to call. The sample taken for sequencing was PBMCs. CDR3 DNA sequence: TGTGCCATCAGTGCGAGGGAAGGCACTGAAGCTTTCTTT. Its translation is CAISAREGTEAFF.